The 21 T cell receptor beta chains in this list originate from one sample, sequenced in a study of T-cell reconstitution after alpha-beta-depleted transplantation in children. Unique molecular identifiers were built into the TCRbeta library. TCRdb passed the PCR reads through MiXCR, listing each CDR3 protein once. Of about a million distinct CDR3 sequences in the sample, about 26% are singletons; the top ten hold 25% to 35%. The material sequenced was PBMCs, mostly from graft donor cells, taken 360 days after TCRalphabeta/CD19-depleted stem cell transplant. The receptors stem from a boy in the first two years of life who had a stem cell transplant for SCID, so the T cells may come from the graft donor.

This chain connects TRBV5-5 to TRBJ2-1, with TRBD2 identical over 7 bases. With 4 bases clipped from V and 5 bases from J, the junction kept 12 bases outside the gene matches. Germline V CDR1 and CDR2: SGHKS, YYEKEE (reference sequence). This CDR3 is built from 16 residues. The CDR3 sequence: CASSRRGLADNNEQFF. In DNA, the CDR3 is TGTGCCAGCAGCCGGCGGGGCCTAGCGGACAACAATGAGCAGTTCTTC.

This clonotype came up a few times. V usage is TRBV20-1 and J usage is TRBJ1-2, with TRBD1 matching over 9 bases. The CDR3 sequence is 14 residues long. V dropped 1 base and J dropped 6; count of bases not matched to a gene: 6. CDR1 is DFQATT, CDR2 SNEGSKA, per germline (reference sequence). The DNA of the CDR3 is TGCAGTGCTAGAGCCCTGGGACAGGGAGATGGCTACACCTTC. Protein product: CSARALGQGDGYTF.

The CDR3 sequence: CASSDRKYGYTF. The CDR3 nucleotides read TGTGCCAGCTCGGATCGGAAGTATGGCTACACCTTC. J is TRBJ1-2 and V is TRBV18, with unresolved D. The CDR3 has 12 residues. V dropped 6 bases and J dropped 5 bases, with 10 bases sitting between them. Germline CDR1 KGHSH, CDR2 LQKENI.

The chain employs TRBV5-1 and TRBJ1-1; unclear D gene. The CDR3 consists of 15 residues. Trimming removed 0 bases at V and 0 bases at J, with 9 bases between. Germline loops: CDR1 SGHRS, CDR2 YFSETQ. The CDR3 region is CASSLGHNMNTEAFF. In DNA form, the CDR3 reads TGCGCCAGCAGCTTGGGACACAATATGAACACTGAAGCTTTCTTT.

The chain combines TRBV5-1 with TRBJ2-1, with 11 bases lining up with TRBD1. J lost 7 bases, V lost 4 bases, and 10 bases had no gene match. The CDR3 has 16 amino acids. Per germline, CDR1 SGHRS and CDR2 YFSETQ. The CDR3 nucleotides are TGCGCCAGCAGCCAGATCTACGGACAGGGGGCTAATGAGCAGTTCTTC. It encodes CASSQIYGQGANEQFF. Based on the CDR3 plus reference TRBV5-1 and TRBJ2-1, the full variable domain is KAGVTQTPRYLIKTRGQQVTLSCSPISGHRSVSWYQQTPGQGLQFLFEYFSETQRNKGNFPGRFSGRQFSNSRSEMNVSTLELGDSALYLCASSQIYGQGANEQFFGPGTRLTVL.

In this sample, this clonotype turned up a few times. The V call is TRBV4-2, the J call TRBJ2-7; D unclear. The CDR3 is 14 residues long. V lost 0 bases, J lost 3 bases, and 9 bases lay in between. Germline CDR1 LGHNA, CDR2 YNFKEQ. The CDR3 protein is CASSQEDPGYEQYF. CDR3 DNA sequence: TGTGCCAGCAGCCAAGAAGACCCCGGCTACGAGCAGTACTTC.

In its sample, this clonotype was seen many times. J is TRBJ2-7 and V is TRBV6-5; TRBD1 aligns across 9 bases. In germline, CDR1 is MNHEY, CDR2 SVGAGI. The CDR3 covers 15 residues. V lost 0 bases and J lost 3; bases outside the gene matches: 3. CDR3 nucleotides: TGTGCCAGCAGTTACTCGACAGGGGGGCTCTACGAGCAGTACTTC. Its translation: CASSYSTGGLYEQYF.

This clonotype was recorded many times. J is TRBJ1-2 and V is TRBV12-3 or TRBV12-4, with unresolved D. V was clipped by 2 bases and J by 12 bases, with 10 bases between them. The CDR3 is 11 amino acids. The CDR3 nucleotides are TGTGCCAGCAGTTTAACTAGCGCTCACACCTTC. Translating gives CASSLTSAHTF.

A remark on this clonotype: At one of its ends the junction is not consistent with the germline gene, which may arise from a read error. V usage is TRBV12-3 or TRBV12-4 and J usage is TRBJ2-3, with 8 bases lining up with TRBD1. CDR3 length: 16 amino acids. CDR3 sequence: CDSSRGQARSTDTQYF. CDR3 bases: TGTGACAGCAGCCGGGGACAGGCGAGAAGCACAGATACGCAGTATTTT.

This chain connects TRBV5-1 to TRBJ2-7; D possibly matches TRBD1 or TRBD2 (5 bases each). Germline V gene data show CDR1 as SGHRS and CDR2 as YFSETQ. V lost 0 bases to trimming and J lost 6 bases, with 10 bases between them. CDR3 length: 13 amino acids. The CDR3 spells CASSLGSGTEQYF. The CDR3 DNA reads TGCGCCAGCAGCTTGGGATCAGGGACCGAGCAGTACTTC.

This clonotype was detected a few times. This chain joins TRBV20-1 and TRBJ2-5, with 12 bases that match TRBD2. The junction had 11 bases not matched to a gene; V was cut back by 3 bases and J by 9 bases. The CDR3 is made up of 15 amino acids. Per the germline V gene, CDR1 is DFQATT and CDR2 is SNEGSKA (reference sequence). CDR3 amino acids: CSASSSGGGLTSQYF. The CDR3 DNA sequence: TGCAGTGCTAGTTCTAGCGGGGGGGGACTCACGTCCCAGTACTTC.

This clonotype was observed many times. V usage is TRBV2 and J usage is TRBJ2-2; 11 bases map to TRBD1. The length of the CDR3 is 14 residues. The germline CDR1 and CDR2 sequences are SNHLY and FYNNEI. The ends lost 10 bases at V and 4 bases at J; junction bases unmatched: 5. The DNA for the CDR3 is TGTGCCACCGGACAGGGGGCGCCCACCGGGGAGCTGTTTTTT. Protein: CATGQGAPTGELFF.

As for this clonotype: The junction differs from germline at one of its ends, possibly a read error. The chain is built from TRBV28 and TRBJ1-5, with TRBD1 as a possible D gene (5 bases). The CDR3 extends over 14 amino acids. Germline V gives CDR1 MDHEN, CDR2 SYDVKM. CDR3 sequence (DNA): TGTGCCAGCAGTTCTGCCCGAGCCCCCAGCCGGGGGGATTTT. Its translation is CASSSARAPSRGDF. The complete variable domain, with remaining parts taken from reference TRBV28 and TRBJ1-5, reads DVKVTQSSRYLVKRTGEKVFLECVQDMDHENMFWYRQDPGLGLRLIYFSYDVKMKEKGDIPEGYSVSREKKERFSLILESASTNQTSMYLCASSSARAPSRGDFGDGTRLSIL.

The rearrangement uses TRBV10-3 and TRBJ2-1, with D perhaps assigned TRBD1 or TRBD2 (5 bases each). V lost 8 bases to trimming and J lost 10 bases, with 24 bases between them. The CDR3 totals 15 residues. Germline V lookup: CDR1 ENHRY, CDR2 SYGVKD. This CDR3 reads CAIGISRDPNGEQFF. In DNA form, the CDR3 reads TGTGCCATCGGGATTTCCCGGGACCCCAATGGGGAGCAGTTCTTC.

The CDR3: CASRLGGGPTYEQYF. The CDR3 DNA is TGTGCCAGCCGACTAGGCGGGGGGCCGACCTACGAGCAGTACTTC. The rearrangement joins TRBV12-3 or TRBV12-4 to TRBJ2-7; 8 nucleotides match TRBD2. V dropped 8 bases and J dropped 2; count of bases not matched to a gene: 11. The CDR3 is made up of 15 amino acids.

V gene TRBV21-1 combines with J gene TRBJ1-1; TRBD1, the D gene given by the table, was not confirmed from the DNA. TRBV21-1 constitutes a pseudogene. The CDR3 contains 15 residues. This CDR3 reads CASSKCGGPNTEAFF. The CDR3 DNA is TGTGCCAGCAGCAAATGTGGGGGGCCGAACACTGAAGCTTTCTTT.

In its sample, this clonotype was seen many times. The rearrangement joins TRBV11-2 to TRBJ2-7; D might be TRBD1 (5 bases). CDR1 SGHAT and CDR2 FQNNGV come from the germline V gene. The length of the CDR3 is 13 residues. Trimming shortened V by 2 bases and J by 6 bases, and 11 bases separated the two germline ends. The CDR3 DNA sequence: TGTGCCAGCAGCTTAACTCGTAGGGGCGAGCAGTACTTC. This translates into CASSLTRRGEQYF.

The chain recombines TRBV9 with TRBJ2-2; 9 positions agree with TRBD1. The CDR3 has 17 residues. Germline CDR1 and CDR2: SGDLS and YYNGEE. J lost 1 base, V lost 5 bases, and 9 bases had no gene match. The CDR3 sequence: CASRATGGLMNTGELFF. The CDR3 nucleotides are TGTGCCAGCAGAGCGACAGGGGGGCTGATGAACACCGGGGAGCTGTTTTTT.

The V gene is TRBV2, the J gene TRBJ2-5; the D is unclear. V lost 3 bases and J lost 2, with 16 bases in between. CDR3 length: 16 residues. Germline-derived CDR1 and CDR2 are SNHLY and FYNNEI. This CDR3 reads CASSDLKADPQETQYF. The CDR3 DNA follows: TGTGCCAGCAGTGACTTGAAGGCGGATCCTCAAGAGACCCAGTACTTC.

The chain has TRBV20-1 and TRBJ2-7; D gene uncertain. The germline V gene has CDR1 DFQATT and CDR2 SNEGSKA (reference sequence). The CDR3 sequence is 14 residues long. Trimming cost V 7 bases and J 2 bases, with 18 bases left between them. The CDR3 DNA follows: TGCAGTGTGCTTTCCCGTCAGGCCCCCTACGAGCAGTACTTC. This encodes CSVLSRQAPYEQYF.

This clonotype is a singleton in its sample. The chain carries TRBV15 and TRBJ2-2, with 7 bases that match TRBD1. The CDR3 is 16 residues long. The J segment lost 3 bases and the V segment lost 1 base, leaving 5 bases of the junction unmatched. Germline CDR1 LNHNV, CDR2 YYDKDF (reference sequence). CDR3 nucleotides: TGTGCCACCAGCAGAGCAGCAACAGGGGACACCGGGGAGCTGTTTTTT. Encoded protein: CATSRAATGDTGELFF.